Below are 5 T cell receptor beta chains sequenced from a single sample in a study of T cell changes during pregnancy in multiple sclerosis. TCRdb's copy holds only in-frame clones and misses some; the assay was immunoSEQ multiplex PCR. The sample lists about 44,000 clones; 85% to 95% were seen once. Sequenced here: CD4+ T cells from peripheral blood mononuclear cells, sampled in the third trimester of pregnancy. The receptors here all came from a female donor with multiple sclerosis, enrolled in a pregnancy study.

The rearrangement uses TRBV6-7 and TRBJ1-3; D unresolved. TRBV6-7 is placed among ORFs of uncertain function. V dropped 0 bases and J dropped 0 bases, with 9 bases sitting between them. The CDR3 sequence is 16 residues long. Written as DNA, the CDR3 is TGTGCCAGCAGTTACTCGAACCCAGACTCTGGAAACACCATATATTTT. Amino acid sequence: CASSYSNPDSGNTIYF.

V gene TRBV7-3 combines with J gene TRBJ2-5; D is ambiguous. CDR3 length: 13 residues. Germline V gene data show CDR1 as SGHTA and CDR2 as FQGTGA. The V end was cut by 0 bases, the J end by 0 bases, with 2 bases between. The CDR3 protein is CASSLTNQETQYF. As DNA, the CDR3 is TGTGCCAGCAGCTTAACCAACCAAGAGACCCAGTACTTC. Complete variable domain (other parts from reference TRBV7-3 and TRBJ2-5): GAGVSQTPSNKVTEKGKYVELRCDPISGHTALYWYRQSLGQGPEFLIYFQGTGAADDSGLPNDRFFAVRPEGSVSTLKIQRTERGDSAVYLCASSLTNQETQYFGPGTRLLVL.

This chain connects TRBV5-4 to TRBJ2-4; weak D call: TRBD2 (6 bases). V was trimmed by 3 bases and J by 4 bases, leaving 26 bases between them. The germline V gene has CDR1 SGHNT and CDR2 YYREEE (reference sequence). There are 19 residues in the CDR3. CDR3 sequence (DNA): TGTGCCAGCAGCTACCAGATTAGCGGACCCAAGTCGGGGAAAAACATTCAGTACTTC. Translating gives CASSYQISGPKSGKNIQYF.

Remarks on this clone: The junction departs from the called germline gene at one end, perhaps through a read error. The chain employs TRBV2 and TRBJ2-1; TRBD2 agrees at 10 bases. Germline values: CDR1 SNHLY, CDR2 FYNNEI. CDR3 length: 15 residues. CDR3 loop: CASSPAGGVYIEQFF. Written as DNA, the CDR3 is TGTGCCAGCTCTCCAGCGGGAGGGGTATACATTGAGCAGTTCTTC.

The chain recombines TRBV6-5 with TRBJ2-1; TRBD2 aligns across 13 bases. J gave up 7 bases and V 4 bases, and 7 bases lay outside the gene matches. Looked up from germline, CDR1 is MNHEY and CDR2 is SVGAGI. The CDR3 consists of 16 residues. The CDR3 sequence is CASSSTGLAGANEQFF. As DNA, the CDR3 is TGTGCCAGCAGTTCGACAGGACTAGCGGGAGCGAATGAGCAGTTCTTC.